These 9 T cell receptor beta chains were all obtained from the same sample, sequenced in a study of blood T cell repertoires in COVID-19. The protocol was immunoSEQ multiplex PCR, while the TCRdb copy is restricted to in-frame clones and leaves out a portion. This sample has around 6,500 clones, with about 88% found just once. The source material was peripheral blood. These receptor sequences come from a man in his 70s with active COVID-19.

This chain uses TRBV6-5 with TRBJ1-3; 8 bases match TRBD1. The CDR3 runs 14 residues. V lost 6 bases and J lost 3; bases outside the gene matches: 4. Germline V gene data show CDR1 as MNHEY and CDR2 as SVGAGI. CDR3 sequence reads: CASSYGQGGNTIYF. CDR3 DNA: TGTGCCAGCAGCTACGGACAGGGTGGAAACACCATATATTTT.

The chain carries TRBV6-2 or TRBV6-3 and TRBJ2-2; D uncertain. V lost 2 bases and J lost 6, with 4 bases in between. The CDR3 is made up of 12 amino acids. Germline V CDR1 and CDR2: MNHEY, SVGEGT. The CDR3 is CASSYPAGELFF. The CDR3 coding sequence is TGTGCCAGCAGTTACCCTGCCGGGGAGCTGTTTTTT.

The chain couples TRBV7-9 to TRBJ1-2; D is ambiguous. The V end lost 7 bases, the J end lost 1 base, and 13 bases lay between the germline ends. This CDR3 spans 14 amino acids. CDR1 is SEHNR, CDR2 FQNEAQ, per germline (reference sequence). The CDR3 nucleotides read TGTGCCAGCACCCAAGGTAGTATTAACTATGGCTACACCTTC. Encoded protein: CASTQGSINYGYTF.

The gene calls are TRBV29-1 and TRBJ1-1, with D perhaps matching TRBD1 (6 bases). Germline V gene lookup returns CDR1 SQVTM and CDR2 ANQGSEA. This CDR3 contains 14 residues. Deletions cut 1 base from V and 2 bases from J, with 11 bases between. The CDR3 coding sequence is TGCAGCGTTGAAGGTCCAGGGGTAAACACTGAAGCTTTCTTT. It translates to CSVEGPGVNTEAFF.

The chain combines TRBV19 with TRBJ1-5; weak D call: TRBD1 (5 bases). CDR3 length: 15 residues. CDR1 is LNHDA and CDR2 is SQIVND in the germline V gene (reference sequence). V was clipped by 3 bases and J by 4 bases, with 13 bases between them. CDR3 coding DNA: TGTGCCAGTAGTATGTCCCCACGGGGGAATCAGCCCCAGCATTTT. The encoded protein is CASSMSPRGNQPQHF.

The chain couples TRBV11-2 to TRBJ2-3; 8 bases line up with TRBD1. V shed 5 bases and J 1 base; nucleotides not matched to a gene: 8. CDR1 is SGHAT, CDR2 FQNNGV, per germline. The CDR3 totals 16 residues. The CDR3 region is CASSAGQGRGTDTQYF. CDR3 DNA: TGTGCCAGCAGCGCCGGACAGGGAAGGGGCACAGATACGCAGTATTTT.

This clone showed up just once. The chain joins TRBV18 to TRBJ2-2; D possibly corresponds to TRBD1 (5 bases). This CDR3 is built from 17 residues. Trimming cost V 4 bases and J 4 bases, with 19 bases left between them. Germline loops: CDR1 KGHSH, CDR2 LQKENI. CDR3 loop: CASSLRVGPTGTGELFF. Here the CDR3 DNA reads TGTGCCAGCTCACTACGCGTGGGGCCGACGGGCACCGGGGAGCTGTTTTTT.

This clone is a singleton in its sample. J is TRBJ2-1 and V is TRBV7-9, with D maybe TRBD2 (7 bases). Trimming shortened V by 5 bases and J by 6 bases, and 17 bases separated the two germline ends. The germline CDR1 and CDR2 sequences are SEHNR and FQNEAQ (reference sequence). This CDR3 spans 15 amino acids. The CDR3, as DNA: TGTGCCAGCAGCCCCAGGGGAGGGCTGGTCAATGAGCAGTTCTTC. Its protein is CASSPRGGLVNEQFF.

The chain carries TRBV29-1 and TRBJ2-3, with 8 bases lining up with TRBD2. Unmatched junction bases numbered 7, after V lost 0 bases and J lost 2 bases. The CDR3 runs to 16 residues. Germline V gene data show CDR1 as SQVTM and CDR2 as ANQGSEA. The CDR3 sequence: CSVEDPERGPTDTQYF. In DNA form, the CDR3 reads TGCAGCGTTGAAGATCCGGAGCGGGGGCCCACAGATACGCAGTATTTT.